These 2 T cell receptor beta chains share one sample of origin, sequenced in a study of radiotherapy plus CTLA-4 blockade in lung cancer. The protocol was immunoSEQ multiplex PCR, while the TCRdb copy is restricted to in-frame clones and leaves out a portion. The sample gives approximately 28,000 clones, approximately 77% of which show up once; approximately 24% is in the top ten. The input for sequencing was peripheral blood, taken from a patient treated with radiotherapy plus ipilimumab. These receptors were taken from a human donor with non-small cell lung cancer that progressed on radiotherapy plus ipilimumab.

A few counts support this clone. The chain joins TRBV7-9 to TRBJ2-7, with a possible D match to TRBD2 (5 bases). V dropped 2 bases and J dropped 7 bases, with 15 bases sitting between them. The germline V gene has CDR1 SEHNR and CDR2 FQNEAQ (reference sequence). This CDR3 spans 14 amino acids. CDR3 DNA sequence: TGTGCCAGCAGCTTATCGGGGAGCCCCCTAGAGCAGTACTTC. Its protein is CASSLSGSPLEQYF.

With respect to this clone: At one boundary the junction diverges from the germline segment, which might be a read error. The chain links TRBV5-5 to TRBJ2-3; 7 bases fit TRBD2. The CDR3 is 17 amino acids. The germline CDR1 and CDR2 sequences are SGHKS and YYEKEE (reference sequence). This CDR3 is CASSLRDYPSLTDMQYF. The CDR3 nucleotides read TGTGCCAGCAGCTTACGGGACTACCCCTCGCTCACAGATATGCAGTATTTT.